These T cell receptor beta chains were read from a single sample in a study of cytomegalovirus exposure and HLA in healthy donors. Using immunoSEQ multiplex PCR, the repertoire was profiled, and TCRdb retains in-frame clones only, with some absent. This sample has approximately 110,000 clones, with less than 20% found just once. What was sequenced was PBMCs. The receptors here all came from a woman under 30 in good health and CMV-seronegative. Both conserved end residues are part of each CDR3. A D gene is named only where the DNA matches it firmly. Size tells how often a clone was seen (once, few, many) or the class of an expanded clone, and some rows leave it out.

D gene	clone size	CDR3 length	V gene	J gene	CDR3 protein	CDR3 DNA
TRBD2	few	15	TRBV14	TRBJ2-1	CASSWTSGRRDEQFF	TGTGCCAGCAGCTGGACTAGCGGGAGAAGAGATGAGCAGTTCTTC
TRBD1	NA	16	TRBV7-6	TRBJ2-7	CASSPDRVWSSYEQYF	TGTGCCAGCAGCCCTGACAGGGTATGGAGCTCCTACGAGCAGTACTTC
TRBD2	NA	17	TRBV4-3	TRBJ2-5	CASSQDRGGGPQETQYF	TGCGCCAGCAGCCAAGATCGGGGGGGAGGGCCTCAAGAGACCCAGTACTTC
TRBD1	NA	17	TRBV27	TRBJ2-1	CASSPTPGTGGHNEQFF	TGTGCCAGCAGTCCAACCCCCGGGACAGGAGGGCACAATGAGCAGTTCTTC
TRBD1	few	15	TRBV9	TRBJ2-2	CASSEQGAFTGELFF	TGTGCCAGCAGCGAACAGGGGGCGTTTACCGGGGAGCTGTTTTTT
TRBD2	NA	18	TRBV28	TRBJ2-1	CASSPRGASGRFPNEQFF	TGTGCCAGCAGCCCCCGGGGGGCTAGCGGGAGGTTCCCCAATGAGCAGTTCTTC
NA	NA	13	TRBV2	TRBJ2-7	CASSVQAPYEQYF	TGTGCCAGCAGTGTCCAAGCCCCATACGAGCAGTACTTC
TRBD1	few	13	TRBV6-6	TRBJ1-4	CASSRDREEKLFF	TGTGCCAGCAGTCGGGACAGGGAGGAAAAACTGTTTTTT
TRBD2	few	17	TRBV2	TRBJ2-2	CASRWEAGGLWTGELFF	TGTGCCAGCAGGTGGGAAGCGGGAGGGCTTTGGACCGGGGAGCTGTTTTTT
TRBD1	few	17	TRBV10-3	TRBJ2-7	CAISELARDRGTYEQYF	TGTGCCATCAGTGAGTTAGCCCGGGACAGGGGCACCTACGAGCAGTACTTC
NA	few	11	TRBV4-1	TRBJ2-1	CASSQGGEQFF	TGCGCCAGCAGCCAAGGAGGGGAGCAGTTCTTC
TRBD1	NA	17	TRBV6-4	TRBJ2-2	CASRRGKTGMYTGELFF	TGTGCCAGCCGACGGGGAAAGACAGGGATGTACACCGGGGAGCTGTTTTTT
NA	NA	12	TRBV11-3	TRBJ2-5	CASSEGPGVQYF	TGTGCCAGCAGCGAAGGACCGGGGGTACAGTACTTC
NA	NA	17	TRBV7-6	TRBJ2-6	CASSLSLTSSGANVLTF	TGTGCCAGCAGCTTATCACTGACATCCTCTGGGGCCAACGTCCTGACTTTC
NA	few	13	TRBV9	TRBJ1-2	CASSAGGLGGYTF	TGTGCCAGCAGCGCGGGGGGGCTAGGTGGCTACACCTTC
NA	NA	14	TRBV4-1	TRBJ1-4	CASSYRVANEKLFF	TGCGCCAGCAGCTACAGGGTGGCTAATGAAAAACTGTTTTTT